The TCR beta chain under discussion was sequenced for a study of CD8 T cells in ankylosing spondylitis. Study conclusions and caveats: Within peripheral blood, clones linked to disease were CD8+ and relatively rare. Within matched ankylosing spondylitis synovial fluid, disease-linked clones were reportedly significantly enriched.

The TCR beta libraries were generated through quantitative 5'-RACE incorporating molecular barcodes. TCRdb called the 5' RACE reads again in MiXCR, with one record for every CDR3 protein. The top ten clones hold roughly 4.9% of a sample with about 250,000 distinct CDR3 sequences, around 8% of them seen once. There are a few counts of this clonotype. Its antigen is as yet unknown. V lost 5 bases, J lost 2 bases, and 2 bases stayed unmatched. In germline, CDR1 is KGHSH, CDR2 LQKENI. This CDR3 contains 16 residues. The J gene is TRBJ2-6, the V gene TRBV18; 11 bases fit TRBD1. The TCR sequence derives from a female donor with ankylosing spondylitis or in good health (not recorded which). Sequencing input: blood, either unsorted or a sorted T cell fraction (not recorded which). CDR3 amino acids: CASSLGQGAGANVLTF. CDR3 DNA: TGTGCCAGCTCATTGGGACAGGGGGCTGGGGCCAACGTCCTGACTTTC.